This T cell receptor beta chain derives from a study of T cells in localized non-small cell lung cancer. Points from the study as a whole: As only one tumor region underwent sequencing, heterogeneity remains possible. Paired adjacent lung recovered a median around 60 of the top 100 tumor clones. Elevated blood T cell density was associated with longer overall survival.

This clone is classed as large. As yet, its antigen is unknown. TCRdb keeps only in-frame clones here, not all; method: immunoSEQ multiplex PCR. This sample yields 700 or so clones, of which roughly 20% are seen a single time; over 8% belongs to the top ten. CDR3 length equals 13 residues. Per the germline V gene, CDR1 is MNHGY and CDR2 is SAAAGT. Trimming removed 10 bases at V and 0 bases at J, with 12 bases between. This sequence was found in an older male donor with stage III squamous cell lung carcinoma. The material sequenced was lung tumor tissue, taken before any cancer treatment. The V and J genes are TRBV6-8 and TRBJ1-1, with a weak D call TRBD1 (6 bases). The CDR3 reads CAINDRLNTEAFF. The CDR3 DNA follows: TGTGCCATCAATGACAGGTTGAACACTGAAGCTTTCTTT.